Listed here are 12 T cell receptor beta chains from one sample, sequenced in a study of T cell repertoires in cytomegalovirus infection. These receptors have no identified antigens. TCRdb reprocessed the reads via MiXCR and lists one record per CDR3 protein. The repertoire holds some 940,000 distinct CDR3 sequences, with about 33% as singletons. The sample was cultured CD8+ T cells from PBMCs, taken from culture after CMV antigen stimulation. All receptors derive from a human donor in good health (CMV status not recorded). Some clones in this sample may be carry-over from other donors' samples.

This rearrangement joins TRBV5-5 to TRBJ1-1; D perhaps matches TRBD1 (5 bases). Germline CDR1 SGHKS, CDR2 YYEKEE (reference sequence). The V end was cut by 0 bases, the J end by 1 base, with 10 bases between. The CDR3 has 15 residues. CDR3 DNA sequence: TGTGCCAGCAGCTTGGTAGGACACCCGAACACTGAAGCTTTCTTT. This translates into CASSLVGHPNTEAFF.

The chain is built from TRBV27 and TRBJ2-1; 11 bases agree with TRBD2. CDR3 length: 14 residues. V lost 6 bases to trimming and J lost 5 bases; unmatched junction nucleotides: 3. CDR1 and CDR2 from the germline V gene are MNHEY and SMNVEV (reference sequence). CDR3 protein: CASRVLAGDNEQFF. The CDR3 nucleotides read TGTGCCAGCAGGGTACTAGCGGGGGACAATGAGCAGTTCTTC.

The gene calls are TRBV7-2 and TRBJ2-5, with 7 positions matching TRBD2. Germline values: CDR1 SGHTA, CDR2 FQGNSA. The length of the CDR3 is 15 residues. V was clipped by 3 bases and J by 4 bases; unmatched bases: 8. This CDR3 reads CASSFTGGGAETQYF. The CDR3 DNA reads TGTGCCAGCAGCTTTACGGGGGGTGGTGCAGAGACCCAGTACTTC.

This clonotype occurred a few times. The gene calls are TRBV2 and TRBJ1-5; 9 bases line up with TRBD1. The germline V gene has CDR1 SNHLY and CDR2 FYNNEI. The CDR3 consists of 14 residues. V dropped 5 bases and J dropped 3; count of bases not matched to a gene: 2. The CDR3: CASSTGGPNQPQHF. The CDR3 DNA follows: TGTGCCAGCAGTACAGGGGGCCCCAATCAGCCCCAGCATTTT.

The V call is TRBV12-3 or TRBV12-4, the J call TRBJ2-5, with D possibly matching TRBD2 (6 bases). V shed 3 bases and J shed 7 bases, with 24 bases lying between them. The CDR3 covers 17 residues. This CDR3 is CASSFTPGLDVIGTQYF. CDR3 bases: TGTGCCAGCAGTTTCACCCCGGGACTCGACGTAATCGGGACCCAGTACTTC.

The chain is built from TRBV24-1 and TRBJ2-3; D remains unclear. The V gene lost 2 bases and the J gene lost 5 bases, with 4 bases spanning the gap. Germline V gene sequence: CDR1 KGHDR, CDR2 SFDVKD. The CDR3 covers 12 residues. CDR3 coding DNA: TGTGCCACCAGTGATTCGAGAGATACGCAGTATTTT. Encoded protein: CATSDSRDTQYF.

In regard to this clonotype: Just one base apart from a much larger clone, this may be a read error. Here the CDR3 DNA reads TGTGCCAGCAGCTTGAGGGGGATCTACGATCAGTACGTC. This codes for CASSLRGIYDQYV. The chain employs TRBV7-8 and TRBJ2-7; tentative D call: TRBD1 (6 bases). The V gene's germline CDR1 is SGHVS and CDR2 FQNEAQ. This CDR3 is 13 amino acids long.

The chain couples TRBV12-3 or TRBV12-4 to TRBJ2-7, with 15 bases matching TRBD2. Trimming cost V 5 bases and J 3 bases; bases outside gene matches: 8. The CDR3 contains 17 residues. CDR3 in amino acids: CASSPSGLAGGLYEQYF. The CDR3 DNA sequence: TGTGCCAGCAGTCCGTCGGGACTAGCGGGGGGCCTCTACGAGCAGTACTTC.

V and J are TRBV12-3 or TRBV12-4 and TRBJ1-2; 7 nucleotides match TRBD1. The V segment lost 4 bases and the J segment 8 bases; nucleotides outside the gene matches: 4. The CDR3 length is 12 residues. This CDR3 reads CASSSDRVGYTF. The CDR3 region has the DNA TGTGCCAGCAGTTCCGACAGGGTAGGCTACACCTTC.

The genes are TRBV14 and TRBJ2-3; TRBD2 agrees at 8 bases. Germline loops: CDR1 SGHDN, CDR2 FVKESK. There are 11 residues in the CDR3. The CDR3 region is CATRGGNTQYF. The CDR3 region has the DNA TGTGCTACACGCGGGGGGAATACGCAGTATTTT.

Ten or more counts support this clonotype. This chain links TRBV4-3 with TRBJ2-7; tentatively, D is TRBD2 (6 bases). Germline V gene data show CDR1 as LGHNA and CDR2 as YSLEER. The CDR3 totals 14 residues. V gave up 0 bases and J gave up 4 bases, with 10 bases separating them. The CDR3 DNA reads TGCGCCAGCAGCCAAGACTTGGGGAGGTACGAGCAGTACGTC. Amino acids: CASSQDLGRYEQYV.

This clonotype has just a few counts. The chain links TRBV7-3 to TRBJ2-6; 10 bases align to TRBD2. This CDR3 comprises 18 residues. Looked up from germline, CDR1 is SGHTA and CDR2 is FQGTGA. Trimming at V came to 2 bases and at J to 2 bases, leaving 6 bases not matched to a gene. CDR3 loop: CASSLPASGGAGANVLTF. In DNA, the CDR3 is TGTGCCAGCAGCTTACCCGCTAGCGGGGGTGCTGGGGCCAACGTCCTGACTTTC.